These 17 T cell receptor beta chains came from one sample sequenced in a study of CD8 T cells in Susac syndrome (dated 2019 in TCRdb). Library creation used the immunoSEQ multiplex PCR assay. RNA was extracted using the RNeasy kit, and roughly 0.45 to 1 microgram was reverse transcribed with random hexamers. TCRdb redid the processing of the public reads, applying fastp at Q25 and MiXCR, and retained in-frame beta chains. Entries are consolidated by CDR3 protein sequence, retaining the most common genes and DNA. For this sample the table gives about 190,000 distinct CDR3 sequences, of which 80% to 95% were detected only once. 0.1% of the sample belongs to the ten largest clones. Material: CD4+ T cells from PBMCs. The receptors shown here come from a human donor in good health.

V is TRBV29-1 and J is TRBJ2-7; D gene unclear. Per germline, CDR1 SQVTM and CDR2 ANQGSEA. V was shortened by 6 bases and J by 0 bases, with 15 bases between the two germline ends. CDR3 length: 14 amino acids. CDR3 loop: CSVQKKFSSYEQYF. The DNA of the CDR3 is TGCAGCGTCCAAAAAAAGTTCAGCTCCTACGAGCAGTACTTC.

This rearrangement joins TRBV15 to TRBJ2-1; no clear D gene. The CDR3 spans 14 residues. The germline V gene encodes CDR1 LNHNV and CDR2 YYDKDF (reference sequence). V lost 5 bases, J lost 1 base, and 9 bases lay in between. The CDR3 loop reads CATSGPPSYNEQFF. CDR3 bases: TGTGCCACCAGCGGTCCCCCTTCCTACAATGAGCAGTTCTTC.

V usage is TRBV5-1 and J usage is TRBJ2-3; 7 nucleotides match TRBD2. V lost 0 bases, J lost 3 bases, and 1 base stayed unmatched. Germline assignment: CDR1 SGHRS and CDR2 YFSETQ. The length of the CDR3 is 14 residues. CDR3 DNA: TGCGCCAGCAGCTTGGCGCGGGAGACAGATACGCAGTATTTT. It codes for CASSLARETDTQYF.

The rearrangement uses TRBV27 and TRBJ2-2; D possibly corresponds to TRBD1 (6 bases). V was cut by 3 bases and J by 1 base, with 15 bases left in between. The length of the CDR3 is 17 residues. Germline assignment: CDR1 MNHEY and CDR2 SMNVEV (reference sequence). CDR3 loop: CASSFYLTGLNTGELFF. As DNA, the CDR3 is TGTGCCAGCAGTTTCTATCTGACAGGATTGAACACCGGGGAGCTGTTTTTT.

CDR3 nucleotides: TGCGCCAGCAGCCAAGATATCGAAATTCCCGGACAGAGACGAAACACTGAAGCTTTCTTT. This translates into CASSQDIEIPGQRRNTEAFF. The chain uses TRBV4-1 and TRBJ1-1, with D tentatively TRBD1 (6 bases). The ends were cut back, 0 bases at V and 2 bases at J, with 25 bases in the middle. CDR1 is MGHRA, CDR2 YSYEKL, per germline. This CDR3 has 20 residues.

The rearrangement joins TRBV27 to TRBJ2-3, with D perhaps TRBD1 (6 bases). CDR3 size: 12 residues. The germline CDR1 and CDR2 sequences are MNHEY and SMNVEV (reference sequence). The V gene lost 3 bases and the J gene lost 10 bases, with 11 bases spanning the gap. The CDR3 sequence: CASSFFGGPQYF. In nucleotides, the CDR3 is TGTGCCAGCAGTTTCTTTGGGGGCCCGCAGTATTTT.

This chain uses TRBV7-2 with TRBJ2-3; D is possibly TRBD2 (6 bases). The germline CDR1 and CDR2 sequences are SGHTA and FQGNSA. The CDR3 runs to 15 residues. V was shortened by 6 bases and J by 3 bases, with 16 bases between the two germline ends. As DNA, the CDR3 is TGTGCCAGCAGACCCGTCGGGGGTGTGACAGATACGCAGTATTTT. It encodes CASRPVGGVTDTQYF. Based on the CDR3 plus reference TRBV7-2 and TRBJ2-3, the full variable domain is GAGVSQSPSNKVTEKGKDVELRCDPISGHTALYWYRQSLGQGLEFLIYFQGNSAPDKSGLPSDRFSAERTGGSVSTLTIQRTQQEDSAVYLCASRPVGGVTDTQYFGPGTRLTVL.

V gene TRBV4-1 combines with J gene TRBJ2-1; 11 positions match TRBD2. CDR3 length equals 18 residues. Germline assignment: CDR1 MGHRA and CDR2 YSYEKL. J was trimmed by 0 bases and V by 3 bases; bases with no gene match: 7. Here the CDR3 DNA reads TGCGCCAGCAGCCACCCTAGCGGGGGGCCGAGCTCCTACAATGAGCAGTTCTTC. This codes for CASSHPSGGPSSYNEQFF.

The rearrangement uses TRBV6-1 and TRBJ1-2; D remains unclear. V lost 5 bases and J 8 bases, leaving 18 bases between the germline ends. Germline V lookup: CDR1 MNHNS, CDR2 SASEGT. This CDR3 spans 14 amino acids. For the CDR3, the DNA is TGTGCCAGCAGTACCCCGGGCGGCTTTTGGGGCTACACCTTC. Its protein is CASSTPGGFWGYTF.

V gene TRBV7-2 combines with J gene TRBJ2-7; D gene unclear. This CDR3 spans 12 amino acids. Germline CDR1 reads SGHTA; CDR2 reads FQGNSA. This chain's CDR3 is CVSPDGSYEQYV. Here the CDR3 DNA reads TGTGTCTCTCCGGACGGCTCCTACGAGCAGTACGTC.

The V and J genes are TRBV12-3 or TRBV12-4 and TRBJ2-7; TRBD1 aligns across 9 bases. Trimming at V came to 5 bases and at J to 7 bases, leaving 3 bases not matched to a gene. The CDR3 totals 12 residues. CDR3 in amino acids: CASSQTGGEQYF. For the CDR3, the DNA is TGTGCCAGCAGTCAGACAGGGGGGGAGCAGTACTTC.

V is TRBV5-4 and J is TRBJ2-3; 7 positions agree with TRBD1. Germline-derived CDR1 and CDR2 are SGHNT and YYREEE (reference sequence). The junction had 13 bases not matched to a gene; V was cut back by 4 bases and J by 8 bases. This CDR3 is built from 15 residues. The CDR3 loop is CASSTDRTAQSTQYF. The CDR3 DNA is TGTGCCAGCAGCACGGACAGGACTGCTCAAAGTACGCAGTATTTT. The entire variable domain, with the rest obtained from reference TRBV5-4 and TRBJ2-3, is as follows: ETGVTQSPTHLIKTRGQQVTLRCSSQSGHNTVSWYQQALGQGPQFIFQYYREEENGRGNFPPRFSGLQFPNYSSELNVNALELDDSALYLCASSTDRTAQSTQYFGPGTRLTVL.

The CDR3 sequence is CASSLGISGANVLTF. The CDR3, as DNA: TGTGCCAGCAGCTTGGGAATCTCTGGGGCCAACGTCCTGACTTTC. The genes are TRBV7-2 and TRBJ2-6; D is unresolved. The CDR3 runs 15 residues. V was cut by 3 bases and J by 0 bases, with 6 bases left in between. Germline CDR1 SGHTA, CDR2 FQGNSA.

The gene calls are TRBV20-1 and TRBJ1-5; 10 nucleotides align to TRBD1. Trimming at V came to 1 base and at J to 8 bases, leaving 5 bases not matched to a gene. The length of the CDR3 is 14 residues. Germline CDR1 is DFQATT and CDR2 is SNEGSKA (reference sequence). The CDR3 spells CSARGTGGAKPQHF. CDR3 in DNA: TGCAGTGCTAGAGGGACAGGGGGGGCTAAGCCCCAGCATTTT.

The chain joins TRBV7-8 to TRBJ2-7; D remains unclear. The CDR3 extends over 13 amino acids. The V end lost 6 bases, the J end lost 0 bases, and 9 bases lay between the germline ends. The germline V gene encodes CDR1 SGHVS and CDR2 FQNEAQ. CDR3: CASSRTDSYEQYV. CDR3 sequence (DNA): TGTGCCAGCAGTCGAACCGACTCCTACGAGCAGTACGTC.

The chain recombines TRBV4-2 with TRBJ2-3; TRBD2 agrees at 8 bases. This CDR3 contains 17 residues. CDR1 and CDR2 from the germline V gene are LGHNA and YNFKEQ. With 2 bases clipped from V and 0 bases from J, the junction kept 7 bases outside the gene matches. CDR3 protein: CASSQHLSGDSTDTQYF. CDR3 in DNA: TGTGCCAGCAGCCAACACCTTAGCGGGGATAGCACAGATACGCAGTATTTT.

DNA for the CDR3: TGTGCCAGCAGCGTAGATGGAGGGACTAGTATAGGCGGGGAGCTGTTTTTT. Amino acids: CASSVDGGTSIGGELFF. The chain joins TRBV9 to TRBJ2-2; 8 bases align to TRBD2. The CDR3 loop spans 17 amino acids. Germline V gives CDR1 SGDLS, CDR2 YYNGEE. V gave up 0 bases and J gave up 7 bases; unmatched junction bases: 11.